Listed here is a single T cell receptor (beta chain). The germline gives CDR1 SGHNT, CDR2 YYREEE (reference sequence). CDR3 length: 16 amino acids. With V trimmed by 1 base and J by 2 bases, 5 bases remained unmatched. This PCR relied on a set of 60 Vbeta primers and 13 Jbeta primers. Sequencing was performed with immunoSEQ multiplex PCR; in TCRdb, only in-frame clones are kept and a portion is missing. The profile shows under 150,000 clones, roughly 70% of them singletons. The data derive from a study of cytomegalovirus exposure and HLA in healthy donors. The TCR originated in a man aged 18 to 29 in good health and CMV-seropositive. The chain is built from TRBV5-4 and TRBJ2-7; 11 bases are shared with TRBD2. The sample comprised PBMCs. The CDR3 nucleotides are TGTGCCAGCAGCTTGTCGGCTAGCGGGGGGACCTACGAGCAGTACTTC. It yields the protein CASSLSASGGTYEQYF.